What follows are 9 T cell receptor beta chains derived from one specimen sequenced in a study of OX40 agonist ivuxolimab in advanced cancers. Assay: immunoSEQ multiplex PCR; the TCRdb copy retains only in-frame clones and omits some. The table lists fewer than 45,000 clones, approximately 91% of them singletons, with less than 15% in the top ten. This specimen was CD4+ or CD8+ T cells sorted from blood, taken in a trial of the OX40 agonist ivuxolimab. The origin of the receptors is an adult with an advanced solid tumor such as melanoma, head and neck, liver or kidney cancer.

The chain links TRBV19 to TRBJ2-1, with 9 bases lining up with TRBD1. The germline V gene has CDR1 LNHDA and CDR2 SQIVND (reference sequence). V trimming: 9 bases; J trimming: 5 bases; junction bases outside the gene matches: 8. The length of the CDR3 is 14 residues. The CDR3 DNA follows: TGTGCCAGCACTGACAGGGGGACACACAATGAGCAGTTCTTC. Protein sequence: CASTDRGTHNEQFF.

V gene TRBV28 combines with J gene TRBJ2-1, with 11 bases matching TRBD2. The CDR3 sequence is 15 residues long. Germline values: CDR1 MDHEN, CDR2 SYDVKM. V was clipped by 8 bases and J by 4 bases; unmatched bases: 7. Here the CDR3 reads CASRSGTSGYNEQFF. CDR3 DNA sequence: TGTGCCAGCCGCTCCGGGACTAGCGGATACAATGAGCAGTTCTTC.

This chain uses TRBV5-1 with TRBJ2-7; 10 bases agree with TRBD2. Germline V lookup: CDR1 SGHRS, CDR2 YFSETQ. The CDR3 is 16 amino acids. The J segment lost 6 bases and the V segment lost 4 bases, leaving 13 bases of the junction unmatched. This CDR3 reads CASSPEGFSGRSEQYF. The CDR3 DNA is TGCGCCAGCAGCCCGGAGGGGTTTAGCGGGAGGTCCGAGCAGTACTTC.

V is TRBV6-6 and J is TRBJ2-7, with D perhaps matching TRBD2 (6 bases). V lost 1 base and J lost 6, with 10 bases in between. The CDR3 is made up of 13 amino acids. CDR1 and CDR2 from the germline V gene are MNHNY and SVGAGI (reference sequence). CDR3 in DNA: TGTGCCAGCAGTTACTTCTTGGGGGGCGAGCAGTACTTC. The encoded protein is CASSYFLGGEQYF.

The chain employs TRBV4-2 and TRBJ2-7, with D tentatively TRBD2 (6 bases). CDR3 length: 15 amino acids. Germline CDR1 reads LGHNA; CDR2 reads YNFKEQ. The V end lost 0 bases, the J end lost 3 bases, and 12 bases lay between the germline ends. In nucleotides, the CDR3 is TGTGCCAGCAGCCAAGAAGTGGAGGGGTTCTACGAGCAGTACTTC. This sequence encodes CASSQEVEGFYEQYF.

V is TRBV18 and J is TRBJ1-4; D is unresolved. Germline V gives CDR1 KGHSH, CDR2 LQKENI. There are 14 residues in the CDR3. Between the trimmed V and J ends, which lost 3 bases and 4 bases, there was a span of 9 bases. The CDR3 loop is CASSPHNINEKLFF. The CDR3 bases are TGTGCCAGCTCACCGCATAATATTAATGAAAAACTGTTTTTT.

The CDR3 sequence is CASSGTGHLSPLHF. As DNA, the CDR3 is TGTGCCAGCAGCGGGACAGGGCACCTTTCACCCCTCCACTTT. The V call is TRBV21-1, the J call TRBJ1-6; TRBD1, the D gene given by the table, was not confirmed from the DNA. TRBV21-1 is a documented pseudogene. The CDR3 runs to 14 residues.

Only a few counts were recorded for this clone. The CDR3 coding sequence is TGTGCCAGCAGCTTAAACGCCGGGACAGGGGCGGCTTTCTTT. It encodes CASSLNAGTGAAFF. The V call is TRBV7-3, the J call TRBJ1-1; TRBD1 agrees at 10 bases. The CDR3 runs 14 residues. CDR1 is SGHTA, CDR2 FQGTGA, per germline. The V segment lost 1 base and the J segment 11 bases; nucleotides outside the gene matches: 7.

The chain combines TRBV6-5 with TRBJ1-1, with D hard to call. The CDR3 has 16 residues. The V and J ends lost 0 bases and 0 bases respectively, with 11 bases between them. Germline V gives CDR1 MNHEY, CDR2 SVGAGI. The DNA of the CDR3 is TGTGCCAGCAGTTACTCAGGGTTTGGGATGAACACTGAAGCTTTCTTT. It is translated as CASSYSGFGMNTEAFF.